What follows describes a single TCR beta chain. This entry is derived from a study of blood T cell repertoires in COVID-19. About the research overall: The analysed material was cDNA or gDNA that came from T cells, B-cell-depleted T cells, or PBMCs.

This CDR3 contains 13 residues. V was trimmed by 6 bases and J by 0 bases, leaving 8 bases between them. Germline V gene lookup returns CDR1 MDHEN and CDR2 SYDVKM. Per the authors' pipeline: Counts of nucleated cells, estimated from reference gene primer amplification, were obtained. Sequenced by immunoSEQ multiplex PCR; TCRdb stores in-frame clones only, minus some. Clone size and V and J calls were adopted from that table, with D and trimming inferred from the DNA. The sample has roughly 97,000 clones, approximately 87% seen once; the top ten hold 15%. This rearrangement joins TRBV28 to TRBJ1-2, with unresolved D. This sequence was found in a man in his fifties with acute or convalescent COVID-19. Sequencing was performed on peripheral blood. Here the CDR3 reads CASRITANYGYTF. For the CDR3, the DNA is TGTGCCAGCAGGATTACGGCTAACTATGGCTACACCTTC.